This T cell receptor beta chain was captured in a study of T-cell memory formation after mild COVID-19. In its sample, this clonotype was seen a few times. Its antigen is not known. The authors produced TCR alpha and TCR beta cDNA libraries with sample barcodes and UMIs by 5'RACE using constant-segment primers. In TCRdb, the 5' RACE reads were re-called with MiXCR into one record per CDR3 protein. Of about 280,000 distinct CDR3 sequences in the sample, 8% to 10% were seen once. Study-wide results and caveats: The finding that pre-infection memory included some responding clones suggested that cross-reactive memory joined.

Sequencing was performed on PBMCs or a T cell subset sorted from them (not recorded which). The origin of this receptor is a man between 18 and 29 years old who had mild COVID-19 (a few samples of this study predate the infection). Cell type and time point are not known.

The CDR3 loop is CASMEGIASNQPQHF. In DNA form, the CDR3 reads TGTGCCAGTATGGAAGGAATTGCGAGCAATCAGCCCCAGCATTTT. The V and J genes are TRBV19 and TRBJ1-5; D unresolved. This CDR3 contains 15 residues. Per germline, CDR1 LNHDA and CDR2 SQIVND (reference sequence). V lost 7 bases and J lost 1, with 14 bases in between. The whole variable domain, remainder taken from reference TRBV19 and TRBJ1-5, is DGGITQSPKYLFRKEGQNVTLSCEQNLNHDAMYWYRQDPGQGLRLIYYSQIVNDFQKGDIAEGYSVSREKKESFPLTVTSAQKNPTAFYLCASMEGIASNQPQHFGDGTRLSIL.